The entry below describes one TCR beta chain. The protocol was immunoSEQ multiplex PCR, while the TCRdb copy is restricted to in-frame clones and leaves out a portion. The sample lists tens of thousands of clones; approximately 80% were seen once. The data are from a study of blood T cell repertoires in COVID-19. Whole-study context: The United States, Italy and Spain supplied acute and convalescent COVID-19 samples.

This TCR was recovered from a man aged 50-60 years with acute or convalescent COVID-19. The sample consisted of peripheral blood.

DNA for the CDR3: TGTGCCAGCAGCCGGGACGGCGGGGGCGGGGAGCTGTTTTTT. It specifies CASSRDGGGGELFF. This chain connects TRBV5-4 to TRBJ2-2, with TRBD2 identical over 7 bases. The germline gives CDR1 SGHNT, CDR2 YYREEE (reference sequence). The J segment lost 7 bases and the V segment lost 4 bases, leaving 7 bases of the junction unmatched. The CDR3 covers 14 residues.